These T cell receptor beta chains were read from a single sample in a study of blood T cells in healthy people across ages. TCRdb passed the 5' RACE reads through MiXCR, listing each CDR3 protein once. The table has around 1,600,000 distinct CDR3 sequences, approximately 43% seen once. The sample taken for sequencing was blood. Receptors were obtained from a woman in her late teens or twenties in good health. Both conserved end residues are part of each CDR3. The D gene is left open where the match is weak. Rows may omit the clone size; those that give it use once, few, many or a size class.

v_call	j_call	d_call	clone_size	cdr3_length	cdr3_aa	cdr3_nt
TRBV20-1	TRBJ2-1	-	-	14	CSARGEGPYNEQFF	TGCAGTGCTAGAGGCGAGGGCCCCTACAATGAGCAGTTCTTC
TRBV7-9	TRBJ1-1	TRBD1	once	16	CASSFRDRGLITEAFF	TGTGCCAGCAGCTTCCGGGACAGGGGGCTGATAACTGAAGCTTTCTTT
TRBV4-3	TRBJ2-5	-	few	16	CASSHKRTVKKVTQYF	TGCGCCAGCAGCCACAAACGGACAGTCAAAAAAGTGACCCAGTACTTC
TRBV7-8	TRBJ2-1	TRBD2	few	16	CASSSLAGRSYNEQFF	TGTGCCAGCAGCTCCTTAGCGGGCCGCTCCTACAATGAGCAGTTCTTC
TRBV6-2/TRBV6-3	TRBJ1-5	-	few	15	CASSTRRNSNQPQHF	TGTGCCAGCAGTACGCGACGGAATAGCAATCAGCCCCAGCATTTT
TRBV7-2	TRBJ1-1	-	-	13	CASRSVGNTEAFF	TGTGCCAGCAGATCCGTAGGGAACACTGAAGCTTTCTTT
TRBV4-3	TRBJ1-2	-	-	14	CASSRSEGDYGYTF	TGCGCCAGCAGCCGAAGTGAGGGAGACTATGGCTACACCTTC
TRBV7-9	TRBJ1-2	-	-	15	CASTDIVSYLHGYTF	TGTGCCAGCACGGACATAGTCTCTTATTTGCATGGCTACACCTTC
TRBV29-1	TRBJ1-1	-	-	13	CSVGLDSEPEAFF	TGCAGCGTGGGCCTCGACAGTGAGCCTGAAGCTTTCTTT
TRBV12-3/TRBV12-4	TRBJ2-7	-	many	13	CASSLIGPYEQYF	TGTGCCAGCAGTTTAATCGGGCCCTACGAGCAGTACTTC
TRBV4-2	TRBJ2-1	TRBD2	-	16	CASSQAGTSGSGLQFF	TGTGCCAGCAGCCAAGCCGGGACTAGCGGGAGCGGGCTGCAGTTCTTC
TRBV20-1	TRBJ2-7	TRBD2	once	13	CSARGGTSFEQYF	TGCAGTGCTAGAGGTGGGACTAGCTTCGAGCAGTACTTC
TRBV12-3/TRBV12-4	TRBJ1-5	-	-	17	CASSRSGTPNSNQPQHF	TGTGCCAGCAGCCGGTCCGGGACCCCAAATAGCAATCAGCCCCAGCATTTT
TRBV3-1	TRBJ2-3	TRBD2	-	14	CASSPSTSADTQYF	TGTGCCAGCAGCCCTTCGACTAGCGCAGATACGCAGTATTTT
TRBV10-3	TRBJ2-3	-	few	14	CAISEAGGQDTQYF	TGTGCCATCAGTGAGGCAGGCGGGCAGGATACGCAGTATTTT
TRBV29-1	TRBJ1-1	-	-	13	CSVPGHYGPEAFF	TGCAGCGTTCCGGGACACTACGGGCCTGAAGCTTTCTTT
TRBV6-5	TRBJ1-2	TRBD1	-	14	CASIKQGVDYGYTF	TGTGCCAGCATCAAACAGGGGGTGGACTATGGCTACACCTTC